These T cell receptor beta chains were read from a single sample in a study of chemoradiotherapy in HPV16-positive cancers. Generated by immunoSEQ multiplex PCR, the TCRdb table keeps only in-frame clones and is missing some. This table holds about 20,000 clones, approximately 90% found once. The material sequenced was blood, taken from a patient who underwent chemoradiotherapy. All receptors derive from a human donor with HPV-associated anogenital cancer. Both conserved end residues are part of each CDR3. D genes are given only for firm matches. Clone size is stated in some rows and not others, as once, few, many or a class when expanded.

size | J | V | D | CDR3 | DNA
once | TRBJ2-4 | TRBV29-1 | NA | CSVKNRDLLAKNIQYF | TGCAGCGTTAAGAACAGGGACCTACTAGCCAAAAACATTCAGTACTTC
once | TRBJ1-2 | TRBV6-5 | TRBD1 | CASSGQGYGYTF | TGTGCCAGCAGCGGACAGGGTTATGGCTACACCTTC
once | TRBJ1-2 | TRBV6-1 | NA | CASSEGRTQLNGYTF | TGTGCCAGCAGTGAAGGCCGAACCCAACTGAATGGCTACACCTTC
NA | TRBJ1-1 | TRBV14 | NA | CASSPIGQSTEAFF | TGTGCCAGCAGCCCTATCGGACAGAGCACTGAAGCTTTCTTT
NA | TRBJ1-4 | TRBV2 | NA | CASEISANEKLFF | TGTGCCAGCGAAATATCGGCTAATGAAAAACTGTTTTTT
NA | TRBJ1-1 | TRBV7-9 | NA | CASSPIPGPGTEAFF | TGTGCCAGCAGCCCAATTCCGGGGCCGGGGACTGAAGCTTTCTTT
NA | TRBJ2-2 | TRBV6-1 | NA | CASRINTGELFF | TGTGCCAGCAGGATAAACACCGGGGAGCTGTTTTTT
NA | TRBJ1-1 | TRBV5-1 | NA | CASSLGGDNTEAFF | TGCGCCAGCAGCTTGGGAGGGGACAACACTGAAGCTTTCTTT
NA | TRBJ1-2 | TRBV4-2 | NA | CASSPHTGSLSSYGYTF | TGTGCCAGCAGCCCGCATACAGGGTCCCTTTCTAGCTATGGCTACACCTTC
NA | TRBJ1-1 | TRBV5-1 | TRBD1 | CASSSGQSFPEAFF | TGCGCCAGCAGCTCGGGACAGAGTTTTCCTGAAGCTTTCTTT
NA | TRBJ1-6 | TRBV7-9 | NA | CASSSTYGQNNHSPLHF | TGTGCCAGCAGCTCCACTTACGGGCAAAATAATCATTCACCCCTCCACTTT
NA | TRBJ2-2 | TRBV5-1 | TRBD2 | CASSLVVAGGLEELFF | TGCGCCAGCAGCTTGGTCGTAGCGGGGGGGCTTGAGGAGCTGTTTTTT
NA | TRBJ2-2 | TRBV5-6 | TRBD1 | CASSGTGAGGELFF | TGTGCCAGCAGCGGAACAGGGGCGGGCGGGGAGCTGTTTTTT
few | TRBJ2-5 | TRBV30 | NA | CAWRGLETQYF | TGTGCCTGGAGAGGTTTGGAGACCCAGTACTTC
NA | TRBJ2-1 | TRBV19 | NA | CASSPLVASYNEQFF | TGTGCCAGTAGTCCCCTGGTAGCTTCCTACAATGAGCAGTTCTTC
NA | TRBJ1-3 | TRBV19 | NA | CASSFLGLGNTIYF | TGTGCCAGTAGTTTTCTTGGACTGGGAAACACCATATATTTT
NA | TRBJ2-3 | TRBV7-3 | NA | CASSRGPDTQYF | TGTGCCAGCAGCCGGGGGCCTGATACGCAGTATTTT
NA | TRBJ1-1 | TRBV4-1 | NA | CASSQGASLNTEAFF | TGCGCCAGCAGCCAAGGGGCCTCTTTGAACACTGAAGCTTTCTTT
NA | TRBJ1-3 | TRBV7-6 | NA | CASSLQPTGTSGNTIYF | TGTGCCAGCAGCTTACAACCGACGGGTACCTCTGGAAACACCATATATTTT
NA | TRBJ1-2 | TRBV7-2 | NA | CASSLDSNYGNTF | TGTGCCAGCAGCTTAGACAGTAACTATGGCAACACCTTC
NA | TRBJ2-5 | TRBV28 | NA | CASSPARQQEETQYF | TGTGCCAGCAGCCCTGCTCGACAGCAAGAAGAGACCCAGTACTTC
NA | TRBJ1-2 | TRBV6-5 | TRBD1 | CASSYSGGNYGYTF | TGTGCCAGCAGTTACTCAGGGGGCAACTATGGCTACACCTTC
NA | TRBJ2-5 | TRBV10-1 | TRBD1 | CASPGPGQGEASSGETQYF | TGCGCCAGCCCAGGGCCGGGACAGGGGGAGGCAAGCTCGGGAGAGACCCAGTACTTC
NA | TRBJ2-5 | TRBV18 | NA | CASSPSQETQYF | TGTGCCAGCTCACCATCCCAAGAGACCCAGTACTTC
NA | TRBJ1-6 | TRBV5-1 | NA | CASSREVDSPLHF | TGCGCCAGCAGCCGCGAGGTCGATTCACCCCTCCACTTT
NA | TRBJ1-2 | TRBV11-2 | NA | CASSLDSRVGYTF | TGTGCCAGCAGCTTAGACAGTAGGGTTGGCTACACCTTC
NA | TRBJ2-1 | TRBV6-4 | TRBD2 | CASSDSGLDGEQFF | TGTGCCAGCAGTGACTCCGGACTAGACGGTGAGCAGTTCTTC
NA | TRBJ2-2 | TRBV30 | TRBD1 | CAWRGQGATGELFF | TGTGCCTGGAGGGGACAGGGGGCGACCGGGGAGCTGTTTTTT